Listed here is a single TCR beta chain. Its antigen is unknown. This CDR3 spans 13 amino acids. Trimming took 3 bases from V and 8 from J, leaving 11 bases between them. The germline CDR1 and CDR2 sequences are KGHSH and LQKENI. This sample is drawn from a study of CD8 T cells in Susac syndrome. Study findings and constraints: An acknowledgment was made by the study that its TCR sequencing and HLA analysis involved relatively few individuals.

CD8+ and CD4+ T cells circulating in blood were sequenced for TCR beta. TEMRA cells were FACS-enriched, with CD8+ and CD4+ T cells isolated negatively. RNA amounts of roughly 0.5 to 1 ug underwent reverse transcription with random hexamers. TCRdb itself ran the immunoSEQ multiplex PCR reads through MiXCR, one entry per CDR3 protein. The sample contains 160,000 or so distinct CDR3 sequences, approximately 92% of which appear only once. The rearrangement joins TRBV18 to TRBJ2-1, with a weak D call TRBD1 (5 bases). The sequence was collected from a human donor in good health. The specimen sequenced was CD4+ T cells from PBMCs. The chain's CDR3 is CASSPAGNYEQFF. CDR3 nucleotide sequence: TGTGCCAGCTCACCGGCAGGGAACTATGAGCAGTTCTTC.